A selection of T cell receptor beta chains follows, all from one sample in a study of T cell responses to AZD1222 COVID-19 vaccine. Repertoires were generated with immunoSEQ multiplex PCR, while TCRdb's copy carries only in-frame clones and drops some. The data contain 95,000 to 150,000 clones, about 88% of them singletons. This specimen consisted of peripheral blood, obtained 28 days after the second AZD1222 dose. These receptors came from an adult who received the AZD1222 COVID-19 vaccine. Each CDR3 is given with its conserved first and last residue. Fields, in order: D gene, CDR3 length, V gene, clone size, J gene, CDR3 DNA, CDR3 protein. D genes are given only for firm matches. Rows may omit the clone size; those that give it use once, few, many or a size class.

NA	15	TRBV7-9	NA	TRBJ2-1	TGTGCCAGCAGCTTAGGATTAAGCTCCTACAATGAGCAGTTCTTC	CASSLGLSSYNEQFF
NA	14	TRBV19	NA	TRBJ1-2	TGTGCCAGTAGTAGAGGATCAGTGGACTATGGCTACACCTTC	CASSRGSVDYGYTF
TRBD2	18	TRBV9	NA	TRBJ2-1	TGTGCCAGCACTTTTGGACTAGCGGGGGGGATCTCCTACAATGAGCAGTTCTTC	CASTFGLAGGISYNEQFF
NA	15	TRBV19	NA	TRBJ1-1	TGTGCCAGTATCGCGAGTTTCGACGAAGGGACTGAAGCTTTCTTT	CASIASFDEGTEAFF
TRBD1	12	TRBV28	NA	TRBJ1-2	TGTGCCAGGTTGAAGGGGGCCGGGGGCTACACCTTC	CARLKGAGGYTF
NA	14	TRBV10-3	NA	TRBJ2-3	TGTGCCATCAGTGTTGAAGTAGGGACAGATACGCAGTATTTT	CAISVEVGTDTQYF
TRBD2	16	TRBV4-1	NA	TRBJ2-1	TGCGCCAGCAGCCATTCGCGGGGGGGGCTATACAATGAGCAGTTCTTC	CASSHSRGGLYNEQFF
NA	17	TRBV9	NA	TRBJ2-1	TGTGCCAGCAGCGGACTAGGAGGGACAGCTGCCTACAATGAGCAGTTCTTC	CASSGLGGTAAYNEQFF
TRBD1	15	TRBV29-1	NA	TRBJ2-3	TGCAGCGTTCGTACAGGGGTTTCTAGCACAGATACGCAGTATTTT	CSVRTGVSSTDTQYF
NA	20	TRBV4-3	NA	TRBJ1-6	TGCGCCAGCAGCCAAGATCTTCCGGGCGGTTCAAGCTCCTATAATTCACCCCTCCACTTT	CASSQDLPGGSSSYNSPLHF
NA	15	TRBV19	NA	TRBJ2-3	TGTGCCAGTGGCCTTCAGGGCGCGAACGCAGATACGCAGTATTTT	CASGLQGANADTQYF
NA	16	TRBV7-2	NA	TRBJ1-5	TGTGCCAGCAGCTTAATGGGACACTCGATCAATCAGCCCCAGCATTTT	CASSLMGHSINQPQHF
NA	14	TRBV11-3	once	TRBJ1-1	TGTGCCAGCAGCTTAAAGGGGTTGAACACTGAAGCTTTCTTT	CASSLKGLNTEAFF
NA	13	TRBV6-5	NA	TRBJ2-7	TGTGCCCACGAAGATGGGAACCGGTACGAGCAGTACTTC	CAHEDGNRYEQYF
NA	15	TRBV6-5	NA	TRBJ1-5	TGTGCCAGCAGACTCTCAGGAGGCACGGGTCAGCCCCAGCATTTT	CASRLSGGTGQPQHF
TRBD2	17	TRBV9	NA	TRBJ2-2	TGTGCCAGCAGCGTCCGGACTAGCGGGGGATCCACCGGGGAGCTGTTTTTT	CASSVRTSGGSTGELFF
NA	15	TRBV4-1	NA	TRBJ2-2	TGCGCCAGCAGCCAAGCCCTCACGAACACCGGGGAGCTGTTTTTT	CASSQALTNTGELFF
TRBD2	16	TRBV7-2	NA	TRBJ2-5	TGTGCCAGCAGTCCGCCGGGACTAGCGGGGCCAGAGACCCAGTACTTC	CASSPPGLAGPETQYF
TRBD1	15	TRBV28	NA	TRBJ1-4	TGTGCCAGCAGCCGCCCGGGACAGGGCAAGGAAAAACTGTTTTTT	CASSRPGQGKEKLFF
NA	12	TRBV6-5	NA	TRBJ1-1	TGTGCCATCGGCCAGGGCTTTTCTGAAGCTTTCTTT	CAIGQGFSEAFF
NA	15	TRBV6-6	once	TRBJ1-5	TGTGCCAGCAGTTACTCGTTTCAGCCCAATCAGCCCCAGCATTTT	CASSYSFQPNQPQHF
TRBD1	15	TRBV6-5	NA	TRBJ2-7	TGTGCCAGCAGTACAGGACAGGCTCGGGGCTACGAGCAGTACTTC	CASSTGQARGYEQYF
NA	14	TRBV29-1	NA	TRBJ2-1	TGCAGCGTTGTAGGCAGAAGCTCCTACAATGAGCAGTTCTTC	CSVVGRSSYNEQFF
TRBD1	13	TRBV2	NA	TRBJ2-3	TGTGCCAGGACAGGGGGCGCGGTAGATACGCAGTATTTT	CARTGGAVDTQYF
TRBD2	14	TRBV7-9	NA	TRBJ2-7	TGTGCCAGCAGCTATCCGGGGGGTACCTACGAGCAGTACTTC	CASSYPGGTYEQYF
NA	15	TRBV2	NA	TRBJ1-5	TGTGCCAGCAGTGAAGAACAGGGAGGGAATCAGCCCCAGCATTTT	CASSEEQGGNQPQHF
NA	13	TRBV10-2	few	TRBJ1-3	TGCGCCAGCAGTGCTGTTTCTGGAAACACCATATATTTT	CASSAVSGNTIYF
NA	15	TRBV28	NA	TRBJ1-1	TGTGCCAGCAGTTTGGGCGGGGAGGGAACCACTGAAGCTTTCTTT	CASSLGGEGTTEAFF
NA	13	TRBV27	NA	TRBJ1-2	TGTGCCAGCAGAAAGGGGGAGGACTATGGCTACACCTTC	CASRKGEDYGYTF
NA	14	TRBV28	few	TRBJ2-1	TGTGCCAGCAGTCCCCCGGAGACCCGCAATGAGCAGTTCTTC	CASSPPETRNEQFF
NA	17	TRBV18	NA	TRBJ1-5	TGTGCCAGCTCACGCCGGCAGGGTGGAAGGAGCAATCAGCCCCAGCATTTT	CASSRRQGGRSNQPQHF
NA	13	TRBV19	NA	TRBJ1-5	TGTGCCAGTTCCCAGGACTCCAATCAGCCCCAGCATTTT	CASSQDSNQPQHF
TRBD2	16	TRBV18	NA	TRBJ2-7	TGTGCCAGCTCACCAGGGACTAGCGGGGGGCGATACGAGCAGTACTTC	CASSPGTSGGRYEQYF
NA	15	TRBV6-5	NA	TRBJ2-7	TGTGCCAGCAGTTACTCGATCGGGTTGGCGTTCGAGCAGTACTTC	CASSYSIGLAFEQYF
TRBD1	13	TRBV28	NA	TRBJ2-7	TGTGCCAGCAGTGCCCGGACAGGGACCGAGCAGTACTTC	CASSARTGTEQYF
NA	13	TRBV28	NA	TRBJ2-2	TGTGCCAGCATCCCCCCGAACACCGGGGAGCTGTTTTTT	CASIPPNTGELFF
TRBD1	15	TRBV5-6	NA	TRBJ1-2	TGTGCCAGCAGCTTGGGGACAGGGTCTAACTATGGCTACACCTTC	CASSLGTGSNYGYTF
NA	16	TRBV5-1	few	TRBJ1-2	TGCGCCAGCAGCTTGAACCCCGACGCAGGGGTTAGTGGCTACACCTTC	CASSLNPDAGVSGYTF
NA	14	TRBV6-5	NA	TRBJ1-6	TGTGCCAGCCGGGGGAGCTCCTATAATTCACCCCTCCACTTT	CASRGSSYNSPLHF
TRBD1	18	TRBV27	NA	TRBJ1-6	TGTGCCAGCAGTATCCGCCGGGACAGGGGGGGTTTTAATTCACCCCTCCACTTT	CASSIRRDRGGFNSPLHF
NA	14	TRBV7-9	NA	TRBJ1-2	TGTGCCAGCAGTAAGGGGGATGCGGCCTATGGCTACACCTTC	CASSKGDAAYGYTF
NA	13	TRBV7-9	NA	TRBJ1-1	TGTGCCAGCAGCTTAACAAGCTACACTGAAGCTTTCTTT	CASSLTSYTEAFF
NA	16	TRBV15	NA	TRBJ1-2	TGTGCCACCAGCAGGGGAATCGCCCGGGGGGTAGTAAGGTACACCTTC	CATSRGIARGVVRYTF
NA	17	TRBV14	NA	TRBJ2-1	TGTGCCAGCAGCCAAATTAGGGGTCCTAGCCCTTACAATGAGCAGTTCTTC	CASSQIRGPSPYNEQFF
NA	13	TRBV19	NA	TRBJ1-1	TGTGCCAGTAGTATCTATGGGAACACTGAAGCTTTCTTT	CASSIYGNTEAFF
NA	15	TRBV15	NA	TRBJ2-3	TGTGCCACCAGCAGAGATACAGCTGCCACAGATACGCAGTATTTT	CATSRDTAATDTQYF
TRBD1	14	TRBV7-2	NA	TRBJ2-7	TGTGCCAGCAGCCCTAAGACAGGGTCCTACGAGCAGTACTTC	CASSPKTGSYEQYF
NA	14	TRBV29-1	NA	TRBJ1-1	TGCAGCGTTGAAGATCTAGGTCTGAACACTGAAGCTTTCTTT	CSVEDLGLNTEAFF
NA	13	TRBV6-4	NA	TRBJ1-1	TGTGCCAGCTCCCGGGAGGGAGGCACTGAAGCTTTCTTT	CASSREGGTEAFF
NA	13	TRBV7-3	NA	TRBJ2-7	TGTGCCAGCAGCTTAAACCGAGGTGATGAGCAGTACTTC	CASSLNRGDEQYF
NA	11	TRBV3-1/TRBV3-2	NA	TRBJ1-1	TGTGCCAGCAGCCAACACGCAGAAGCTTTCTTT	CASSQHAEAFF
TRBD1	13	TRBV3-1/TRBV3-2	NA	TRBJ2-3	TGTGCCAGCAGCCAAGACTCGACAGGGACGCAGTATTTT	CASSQDSTGTQYF
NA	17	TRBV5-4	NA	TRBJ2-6	TGTGCCAGCAGCTTGATTACCCGAGGAGCTGGGGCCAACGTCCTGACTTTC	CASSLITRGAGANVLTF
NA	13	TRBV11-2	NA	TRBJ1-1	TGTGCCAGCAGCTTAGATCCGGCCCGTGAAGCTTTCTTT	CASSLDPAREAFF
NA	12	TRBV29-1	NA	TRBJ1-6	TGCAGCGCCGCGGACGGAAATTCACCCCTCCACTTT	CSAADGNSPLHF
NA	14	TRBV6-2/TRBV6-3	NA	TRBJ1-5	TGTGCCAGCAGTTACCTAAATAGCAATCAGCCCCAGCATTTT	CASSYLNSNQPQHF
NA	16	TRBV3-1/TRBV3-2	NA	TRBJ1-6	TGTGCCAGCAGCCTCGGACAGCCTGGGGGTAATTCACCCCTCCACTTT	CASSLGQPGGNSPLHF
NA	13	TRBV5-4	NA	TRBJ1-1	TGTGCCAGCAGCTCCCTCGGGGGCACTGAAGCTTTCTTT	CASSSLGGTEAFF